The source of this T cell receptor (beta chain) is a study of blood T cell repertoires in COVID-19. Germline lookup yields CDR1 MNHEY and CDR2 SMNVEV (reference sequence). The CDR3 consists of 14 residues. V trimming: 4 bases; J trimming: 2 bases; junction bases outside the gene matches: 2. Only a few counts were recorded for this clone. In the original workflow: By means of reference gene primer amplification, nucleated cell counts were estimated. Using immunoSEQ multiplex PCR, the repertoire was profiled, and TCRdb retains in-frame clones only, with some absent. D and trimming come from the DNA, and the V and J calls and clone size come from that table. This table holds under 40,000 clones, roughly nine tenths found once.

The sequence came from a woman of 80 years or more with active or convalescent COVID-19. The chain uses TRBV27 and TRBJ2-7; 10 bases fit TRBD1. The sequencing input was peripheral blood. This chain's CDR3 is CASSSGQGPYEQYF. The CDR3 DNA follows: TGTGCCAGCAGTTCGGGACAGGGGCCCTACGAGCAGTACTTC.